Following are 10 T cell receptor beta chains from one sample sequenced in a study of cytomegalovirus exposure and HLA in healthy donors. The primer mix had 60 Vbeta and 13 Jbeta primers. Repertoires were generated with immunoSEQ multiplex PCR, while TCRdb's copy carries only in-frame clones and drops some. The sample includes around 150,000 clones, approximately 87% seen only once; the top ten take 1.5% to 1.7%. Input material: PBMCs. The receptors were sampled from a man in his forties in good health and CMV-seronegative.

This chain joins TRBV14 and TRBJ2-2; TRBD2 agrees at 10 bases. The CDR3 spans 17 residues. Trimming cost V 4 bases and J 4 bases; bases outside gene matches: 9. Germline V gene lookup returns CDR1 SGHDN and CDR2 FVKESK. The CDR3 DNA is TGTGCCAGCAGCCCCCCCCGACTAGCGGGCGTCACCGGGGAGCTGTTTTTT. Its protein is CASSPPRLAGVTGELFF. The complete variable domain, with remaining parts taken from reference TRBV14 and TRBJ2-2, reads EAGVTQFPSHSVIEKGQTVTLRCDPISGHDNLYWYRRVMGKEIKFLLHFVKESKQDESGMPNNRFLAERTGGTYSTLKVQPAELEDSGVYFCASSPPRLAGVTGELFFGEGSRLTVL.

The genes are TRBV29-1 and TRBJ1-2; tentatively, D is TRBD1 (5 bases). V lost 3 bases and J lost 5, with 13 bases in between. Germline assignment: CDR1 SQVTM and CDR2 ANQGSEA. The CDR3 is made up of 13 amino acids. CDR3 bases: TGCAGCGTTGATACGGGGGGGGAATATGGCTACACCTTC. Translation: CSVDTGGEYGYTF.

The chain couples TRBV9 to TRBJ2-7, with a weak D call TRBD2 (6 bases). The germline CDR1 and CDR2 sequences are SGDLS and YYNGEE. V lost 4 bases and J lost 7, with 15 bases in between. The length of the CDR3 is 13 residues. The CDR3 DNA reads as TGTGCCAGCAGCCCCTCTCTTGGGGGGGAGCAGTACTTC. Translation gives CASSPSLGGEQYF.

The chain links TRBV10-3 to TRBJ1-2, with a weak D call TRBD1 (5 bases). The CDR3 has 14 amino acids. Trimming removed 3 bases from V and 5 bases from J, with 13 bases in between. Germline V gives CDR1 ENHRY, CDR2 SYGVKD. CDR3 in DNA: TGTGCCATCAGTGACCCGGGGGAATTATATGGCTACACCTTC. Encoded protein: CAISDPGELYGYTF.

This clone has a handful of counts. The J gene is TRBJ1-1, the V gene TRBV25-1; maybe TRBD1 (6 bases). Trimming stripped 6 bases from V and 4 bases from J, with 15 bases between. Germline values: CDR1 MGHDK, CDR2 SYGVNS. This CDR3 is built from 14 residues. In DNA, the CDR3 is TGTGCCAGCAGACAAACAGGGTTCGGCACTGAAGCTTTCTTT. It codes for CASRQTGFGTEAFF. Full variable domain (missing parts from reference TRBV25-1 and TRBJ1-1): EADIYQTPRYLVIGTGKKITLECSQTMGHDKMYWYQQDPGMELHLIHYSYGVNSTEKGDLSSESTVSRIRTEHFPLTLESARPSHTSQYLCASRQTGFGTEAFFGQGTRLTVV.

V usage is TRBV6-5 and J usage is TRBJ2-2, with D possibly being TRBD1 (7 bases). Germline CDR1 MNHEY, CDR2 SVGAGI. The V and J ends lost 7 bases and 4 bases respectively, with 16 bases between them. The CDR3 has 15 amino acids. DNA of the CDR3: TGTGCCAGCACCGAGGGTCAGGGGGGCACCGGGGAGCTGTTTTTT. Its protein is CASTEGQGGTGELFF.

The chain combines TRBV7-9 with TRBJ1-5; TRBD1 might be the D (5 bases). Trimming stripped 5 bases from V and 7 bases from J, with 21 bases between. The CDR3 loop spans 16 amino acids. Per germline, CDR1 SEHNR and CDR2 FQNEAQ (reference sequence). The CDR3, as DNA: TGTGCCAGCAGCCCTGGTGATTCCCTTGGGGGGCAGCCCCAGCATTTT. Amino acid sequence: CASSPGDSLGGQPQHF.

CDR3 amino acids: CASSLEREYNEQFF. The CDR3 DNA follows: TGTGCCAGCAGCTTAGAGCGGGAGTATAATGAGCAGTTCTTC. The rearrangement uses TRBV7-6 and TRBJ2-1, with 8 positions matching TRBD2. Germline assignment: CDR1 SGHVS and CDR2 FNYEAQ. After removal of 1 base from V and 7 bases from J, the junction contained 3 bases not matched to a gene. There are 14 residues in the CDR3.

The CDR3 loop reads CASSLSGQGGASEQYF. The CDR3 nucleotides are TGTGCCAGCAGTTTATCGGGGCAGGGGGGTGCCTCAGAGCAGTACTTC. The chain employs TRBV27 and TRBJ2-7, with D perhaps TRBD1 (7 bases). The CDR3 sequence is 16 residues long. V shed 0 bases and J shed 7 bases, with 19 bases lying between them. From germline, CDR1 is MNHEY and CDR2 SMNVEV (reference sequence).

The chain carries TRBV6-5 and TRBJ2-3, with TRBD1 matching 8 bases. V shed 9 bases, J shed 7 bases, and the junction held 3 bases outside the gene matches. Germline assignment: CDR1 MNHEY and CDR2 SVGAGI. The CDR3 runs 11 residues. CDR3 coding DNA: TGTGCCAGTCAGGGGGCGAATACGCAGTATTTT. Its translation is CASQGANTQYF.